The entry below describes one T cell receptor (beta chain). Which antigen it targets is not known. Per-nucleotide qualities are absent, and no much larger clonotype sits a single base away. This sample was included in a study of cytomegalovirus exposure and HLA in healthy donors (dated by TCRdb to 2016 to 2017). Broadly, across the study: In an earlier analysis of under 600 of the donors, roughly 300 Gb of sequence data and 95 million to 130 million unique TCR beta sequences from about 180 million T cells were reported. In a later genetic analysis, genome-wide SNP genotypes for 398 of the 666 donors were used, and that subset was treated as a discovery cohort. Several DR-DQ haplotypes were handled as single units for association and clustering, since linkage in the cohort was strong. About 320 gigabases of sequencing data and tens of millions of unique TCR sequences were included in an early release covering about 700 HLA-typed donors. HLA typing covered class I and class II loci at four-digit resolution. Of the roughly 400 genotyped donors, 75% to 85% were placed in the genetic ancestry cluster associated with self-reported Caucasian donors. A separate validation cohort of over a hundred different subjects was used in addition to the roughly 620-subject first cohort. Donor age, sex, ethnicity and CMV serostatus were collected together with the repertoire data. Every repertoire in the discovery cohort had been generated on one and the same sequencing platform. Rather than using new phenotypic data, the later analysis identified candidate immune exposures from TCR beta sequences and from how often those sequences occurred across donors. Among a few hundred genotyped donors of the cohort, an average of 235,054 unique TCR beta nucleotide sequences were sequenced per donor, about a sixth of them non-productive. An earlier analysis of a few hundred of the donors applied high-throughput TCR beta sequencing to assess whether each TCR beta V gene segment acted as functional or pseudogenic. Using immunosequencing, the study profiled T cell repertoires from about 610 subjects and related those repertoires to cytomegalovirus serostatus. The aim of the study was to test whether cataloging public T cell receptors could identify signatures of past pathogen exposure. High-throughput TCR immunosequencing, statistical association of individual TCRs with disease status, and machine learning were combined to predict cytomegalovirus infection status. To study patterns of TCR occurrence, a later analysis re-analyzed previously published TCR beta repertoires from 500 to 850 donors and added high-resolution HLA genotyping. The number of typed donors differed by locus: about 629-640 for A, B, C, DRB1 and DQB1; 500 to 550 for DQA1; fewer than 610 for DPA1; and about 450 for DPB1. Overall study outcomes, separate from this receptor: Most CMV-associated TCR beta chains appeared to be HLA-restricted in a later analysis, and the HLA associations seemed to be driven largely by CMV exposure. Cytomegalovirus status was reported to be diagnosed by the classifier with high specificity and sensitivity in both the original and validation cohorts. V-gene and J-gene trimming of TCR beta chains was associated with a missense DCLRE1C variant in a later genetic analysis, and the association was replicated in an independent cohort. Compared with equally common non-associated chains, HLA-associated TCR beta chains in a later analysis were more clonally expanded and had lower generation probabilities. Correlated functional status among segregating V segments might be attributable to linkage disequilibrium, but an unknown experimental factor could not be ruled out. A later analysis associated 16,951 TCR beta sequences with specific HLA alleles at a false discovery rate of 0.05. A few of the identified cytomegalovirus-associated TCR beta chains were confirmed in vitro to be specific for cytomegalovirus antigens. A group of highly shared sequence variants was considered likely to be a technical artifact of the sequencing pipeline. The 87-base-pair reads could not distinguish some IMGT-functional V segments, including TRBV6-2 and TRBV6-3, so those segments were excluded. In a later genetic analysis, fewer N-insertions in productive TCRs were reported among donors in an Asian-associated ancestry cluster than the approximately 630-donor mean. In a later analysis, TCR association rates were found to vary across HLA loci, with the most associated TCRs seen for DRB1 alleles and the fewest for HLA-C alleles. HLA typing was unavailable for some donors at each locus, so association tests used only the typed subset. When HLA alleles, especially DR and DQ, strongly co-occurred, TCR associations were difficult to assign to individual alleles. Presence/absence analyses assumed roughly uniform sequencing depth across donors, an assumption that may not hold. In an earlier analysis of about 550 of the donors, most TCR beta V segments were observed in productive rearrangements about 87% or about 30% of the time, broadly matching IMGT annotations. The authors suggested that the approach could potentially be generalized to other disease states and immunological phenotypes. A total of 150 to 200 TCR beta chains were listed by the study as associated with cytomegalovirus. A further reported finding was that TCR beta sequences accurately predicted the HLA-A and HLA-B alleles for most subjects in the first cohort. While some public TCRs were present in many individuals, most TCR sequences turned up only very rarely across donors. According to a later analysis, parvovirus B19, influenza, CMV and Epstein-Barr virus appeared linked to several top co-occurrence clusters. For the cohort, immune exposure information was limited to CMV serostatus. Only TCR beta chains were sequenced in this cohort, and the absence of alpha or paired-chain data limited detectable features. Because counts were too low, roughly 16 rarely observed V segments, including chromosome 9 orphons, were left out of the earlier analysis of over 550 of the donors.

In total, over 600 healthy bone marrow donors made up the cohort. At the time of sampling, every cohort member was nominally healthy, though immune exposures that went unrecorded were likely present. Of the 690 or so cohort members, more than 250 had a positive CMV serostatus and approximately 400 had a negative one, while no CMV serostatus was recorded for the donor. Each donor provided a peripheral blood sample, and peripheral blood mononuclear cells were used for TCR beta sequencing. The Qiagen DNeasy Blood Extraction Kit was used to extract genomic DNA from the blood cell samples. Receptors were amplified or captured by the immunoSEQ multiplex PCR assay. For the multiplex PCR, a mixture combining 60 forward primers for TCR Vbeta segments and 13 reverse primers for TCR Jbeta segments was used. A multiplex PCR assay on genomic DNA amplified the CDR3 region of rearranged TCR beta genes. The Illumina HiSeq System was used to sequence the amplified TCR beta libraries as 87-base-pair reads. The original pipeline was this. In a later analysis, tens of millions of unique TCR beta chains were counted across the 650 to 750 repertoires, and roughly 11 million of these chains were shared by at least two donors. To remove PCR and sequencing errors, raw reads were error-corrected and collapsed into unique sequences using a nearest-neighbor algorithm that merged closely related sequences. CDR3 sequences were aligned to IMGT reference sequences to assign V, D and J gene segments. For a sequence to be retained, at least a six-nucleotide match to both a V gene segment and a J gene segment was required. Rearrangements were called productive when the CDR3 lacked stop codons and stayed in frame with V and J; all others were non-productive. CDR3 was defined according to IMGT convention as the region running from the second conserved V-encoded cysteine to the conserved J-encoded phenylalanine. The earlier analysis of some 540 of the donors excluded any sequence lacking an unambiguous match to a single V gene segment. An earlier analysis of several hundred of the donors called V segments functional above 56.7% productive rearrangements and segregating when the between-donor standard deviation exceeded 5%. A statistical classification framework was built for diagnosing cytomegalovirus status from the catalog of TCR beta chain sequences. V and J gene assignment, in a later analysis, came from comparing TCR nucleotide sequences with IMGT/GENE-DB human TR gene sequences. Using the TCRdist pipeline, a later analysis assigned CDR3 sequences along with most-parsimonious VDJ recombination scenarios. In a later analysis, every TCR beta chain was defined by the combination of its CDR3 amino acid sequence and its V-gene family, and reads without a unique V-gene family were dropped. A later analysis removed 500 to 650 highly shared, low-generation-probability nucleotide sequences to deal with suspected cross-contamination and a sequencing artifact. For each public chain, a later analysis derived a clonal expansion index from normalized ranks of inferred template counts within each repertoire. A later analysis computed generation probabilities with a VDJ recombination model fitted to out-of-frame rearrangements, and checked the results against IGoR. A later analysis scored TCR-TCR, TCR-HLA and TCR-CMV co-occurrence with hypergeometric tests, applying a repertoire-size bias correction to TCR pairs. To estimate false discovery rates, a later analysis permuted the HLA or CMV assignments 20 times. In a later analysis, co-occurring TCRs were grouped with DBSCAN, and TCRdist sequence similarity was added when clustering was performed within HLA-allele-positive subsets. Repertoires with fewer than 30,000 or more than 120,000 public chains, plus five repertoires with anomalous nucleotide sharing, were excluded from co-occurrence clustering. In its TCRdb copy, this immuneACCESS table keeps in-frame sequences only and misses some clones. Where compared with another copy, unresolved V genes explain less than half of these, and the others have no known cause. D and trimming were read from the DNA, whereas the V and J calls and clone size are those reported in that table. Within this sample are roughly 20,000 clones, with approximately 80% of them counted one time only. 20% to 25% of the sample is taken by the ten largest.

The CDR3 runs 15 amino acids, cysteine and phenylalanine included. Here the CDR3 DNA is all that survives: 45 bases in frame from base 1. Looking up the germline V gene (reference sequence) yields CDR1 SGHNT and CDR2 YYREEE. Germline trimming: 0 bases from V, 5 bases from J; junction bases outside gene matches: 8. This TCR was recovered from a human donor in good health. Recombination joined TRBV5-4 with TRBJ2-7; 7 nucleotides in the junction match TRBD1. Sequencing was done on a sample of PBMCs. The sequenced DNA: TGTGCCAGCAGCTTGGAAGGAGACAGGGCCAACGAGCAGTACTTC. This translates into CASSLEGDRANEQYF.